The text below deals with one TCR beta chain. The antigen remains undetermined. This CDR3 comprises 14 residues. V shed 5 bases and J shed 10 bases, with 18 bases lying between them. Germline CDR1 reads KGHSH; CDR2 reads LQKENI. The protocol was immunoSEQ multiplex PCR, while the TCRdb copy is restricted to in-frame clones and leaves out a portion. The data contain about 110,000 clones, approximately 90% of them seen just once; the ten biggest clones take up about 7.7%. This sample was included in a study of T cell responses to AZD1222 COVID-19 vaccine. Findings of the study overall: Seropositivity was recorded at baseline in only a handful of AZD1222 recipients. The repertoires were collected only after the peak T cell response.

Some second doses came at about 4 weeks and others at about 12 weeks; these were pooled. This chain links TRBV18 with TRBJ2-1; a weak D match, TRBD1 (6 bases). This clonotype was obtained from an adult who received the AZD1222 COVID-19 vaccine. The material sequenced was peripheral blood, taken 28 days after the second AZD1222 dose. In DNA, the CDR3 is TGTGCCAGCTCATCCAAGGGGGATTTAGGGGAGCAGTTCTTC. It translates to CASSSKGDLGEQFF.